This TCR beta chain stems from a study of shared clonotypes between healthy human individuals. Study-level findings and limits: Only blood samples were collected, and tissue repertoires likely differ. Enrolling few donors narrowed the genetic and exposure-history diversity that was represented.

This clone appeared a single time. What it recognizes is unknown. Study processing details: Owing to the provision of junction-only sequences devoid of quality scores by immunoSEQ, filtering differed. Sequenced by immunoSEQ multiplex PCR; TCRdb stores in-frame clones only, minus some. The DNA was the basis for D and trimming; V, J and clone size are from that table. The sample holds fewer than 500,000 clones; almost 80% are singletons and the top ten take approximately 12%. The germline V and J ends were trimmed by 2 bases and 4 bases, with 3 bases remaining between them. This CDR3 is built from 12 residues. Germline V CDR1 and CDR2: MDHEN, SYDVKM. All of the donors resided in Nashville, Tennessee, and each was a Caucasian adult.

Sequenced sample: PBMCs. The source is a woman aged 35 to 49 in good health. Some clones in this sample may be carry-over from other donors' samples. The genes are TRBV28 and TRBJ1-5; unclear D gene. The CDR3, as DNA: TGTGCCAGCAGTTTAACGAATCAGCCCCAGCATTTT. Protein: CASSLTNQPQHF.